The next 19 T cell receptor beta chains were all read from a single sample in a study of T cells in women clearing cervical HPV infection. Measured with immunoSEQ multiplex PCR; TCRdb has only the in-frame clones, and not every one. This listing includes about 25,000 clones. The sequencing input was blood buffy coat. The receptors shown here come from a woman aged 18 to 75 with a cervical HPV16 infection that either progressed to CIN3+ or cleared (not recorded which).

A note on this clone: The CDR3 end is not reached by the read, which stops 3 residues before it; the germline J gene fills it in. The V and J genes are TRBV7-2 and TRBJ2-7; TRBD2 aligns across 11 bases. The length of the CDR3 is 15 residues. Germline CDR1 SGHTA, CDR2 FQGNSA. The V and J ends lost 7 bases and 6 bases, in that order; junction bases with no gene match: 11. CDR3 loop: CASTKIAGGPIEQYF. CDR3 bases read: TGTGCCAGCACCAAGATAGCGGGGGGGCCAATCGAG.

As for this clone: Read data end 3 residues before the CDR3 end; the end is taken from the germline J gene. The gene calls are TRBV29-1 and TRBJ1-2; 8 bases line up with TRBD1. The germline gives CDR1 SQVTM, CDR2 ANQGSEA. V was clipped by 1 base and J by 5 bases; unmatched bases: 15. The CDR3 has 17 residues. CDR3 protein: CSVEVFGQGLRHYGYTF. CDR3 bases read: TGCAGCGTTGAAGTCTTTGGACAGGGACTACGGCATTATGGC.

About this clone itself: The read comes to an end 3 residues before the CDR3 does, leaving the germline J gene to fill in the end. V usage is TRBV19 and J usage is TRBJ1-2; TRBD1 aligns across 7 bases. The CDR3 covers 15 residues. V was pared by 6 bases and J by 4 bases, with 11 bases of the junction left unmatched. Germline-derived CDR1 and CDR2 are LNHDA and SQIVND (reference sequence). The part of the CDR3 DNA that was read is TGTGCCAGTAGCGTCGCCCTCCAGGGGGGCTATGGC. This sequence encodes CASSVALQGGYG. The full CDR3 is CASSVALQGGYGYTF. Variable domain in full (rest from reference TRBV19 and TRBJ1-2): DGGITQSPKYLFRKEGQNVTLSCEQNLNHDAMYWYRQDPGQGLRLIYYSQIVNDFQKGDIAEGYSVSREKKESFPLTVTSAQKNPTAFYLCASSVALQGGYGYTFGSGTRLTVV.

On this clone itself: From the germline J gene comes the end of the CDR3, since the read stops 3 residues before it. The V and J genes are TRBV7-9 and TRBJ1-1, with 8 bases lining up with TRBD1. The CDR3 is made up of 13 amino acids. CDR1 is SEHNR, CDR2 FQNEAQ, per germline (reference sequence). J was trimmed by 5 bases and V by 7 bases; bases with no gene match: 6. CDR3 residues: CASIEDRGTEAFF. The sequenced part of the CDR3 DNA is TGTGCCAGCATTGAAGACAGGGGAACTGAA.

About this clone itself: The read ends 3 residues shy of where the CDR3 ends; the end is completed using the germline J gene. The V call is TRBV10-3, the J call TRBJ1-2; no clear D gene. The V end lost 6 bases, the J end lost 1 base, and 6 bases lay between the germline ends. The V gene's germline CDR1 is ENHRY and CDR2 SYGVKD. The CDR3 totals 12 residues. CDR3 amino acids: CAISPNNYGYTF. CDR3 bases read: TGTGCCATCAGCCCAAATAACTATGGC.

Comments on this clone: Read data end 3 residues before the CDR3 end; the end is taken from the germline J gene. The chain employs TRBV7-2 and TRBJ2-7; D unresolved. Germline CDR1 and CDR2: SGHTA and FQGNSA. The CDR3 loop spans 15 amino acids. Deletions cut 2 bases from V and 0 bases from J, with 11 bases between. The CDR3 is CASSLTPSSSYEQYF. CDR3 DNA (partial): TGTGCCAGCAGCTTAACCCCTTCCAGCTCCTACGAG.

Remarks on this clone: The read gets to within 3 residues of the CDR3 end, and the germline J gene fills in the rest. The chain links TRBV19 to TRBJ1-6; the match to TRBD1 covers 7 bases. CDR1 is LNHDA and CDR2 is SQIVND in the germline V gene (reference sequence). Trimming took 8 bases from V and 8 from J; bases not matched to a gene: 6. The length of the CDR3 is 13 residues. This CDR3 reads CASGTQGDSPLHF. The sequenced CDR3 bases are TGTGCCAGTGGGACCCAGGGGGATTCACCC. The variable domain in full, completed from reference TRBV19 and TRBJ1-6, reads DGGITQSPKYLFRKEGQNVTLSCEQNLNHDAMYWYRQDPGQGLRLIYYSQIVNDFQKGDIAEGYSVSREKKESFPLTVTSAQKNPTAFYLCASGTQGDSPLHFGNGTRLTVT.

About this clone itself: The read stops 3 residues short of the end of the CDR3; the missing end is completed from the germline J gene. The gene calls are TRBV30 and TRBJ2-3; TRBD2 might be the D (7 bases). V lost 2 bases and J lost 4, with 10 bases in between. CDR3 length equals 13 residues. Germline CDR1 and CDR2: GTSNPN and SVGIG (reference sequence). The covered CDR3 bases are TGTGCCTGGAGTACGGGGGGCCCAGATACG. Translating gives CAWSTGGPDT. The CDR3 in its entirety is CAWSTGGPDTQYF.

On this clone: The sequence runs out 3 residues before the end of the CDR3; the remainder is reconstructed from the germline J gene. The chain employs TRBV30 and TRBJ2-3, with 10 bases aligning to TRBD2. V dropped 5 bases and J dropped 1; count of bases not matched to a gene: 6. Germline lookup yields CDR1 GTSNPN and CDR2 SVGIG (reference sequence). This CDR3 is 15 amino acids long. The CDR3 bases that were read are TGTGCCTGGGGGGGACTAGCGCGCCGCACAGATACG. Its translation: CAWGGLARRTDT. The entire CDR3 sequence reads CAWGGLARRTDTQYF.

Regarding this clone: The CDR3 end falls 3 residues outside the read, so it is completed with the germline J gene. The chain joins TRBV19 to TRBJ1-4, with TRBD1 matching 9 bases. V gave up 5 bases and J gave up 7 bases; unmatched junction bases: 8. The CDR3 contains 15 residues. In germline, CDR1 is LNHDA, CDR2 SQIVND (reference sequence). The CDR3: CASSPLQGAGEKLFF. The CDR3 bases that were read are TGTGCCAGTAGTCCTTTACAGGGGGCGGGTGAAAAA.

Details on this clone: The read ends 3 residues before the CDR3 terminus; that terminus is restored from the germline J gene. The chain employs TRBV6-1 and TRBJ2-3, with D perhaps matching TRBD2 (5 bases). The CDR3 sequence is 16 residues long. Trimming removed 1 base at V and 1 base at J, with 12 bases between. CDR1 MNHNS and CDR2 SASEGT come from the germline V gene. CDR3 loop: CASSEEIGDGTDTQYF. CDR3 bases read: TGTGCCAGCAGTGAAGAGATCGGGGATGGCACAGATACG.

With regard to this clone: The DNA ends 3 residues before the CDR3 does, and the rest of the CDR3 is filled in from the germline J gene. J is TRBJ2-7 and V is TRBV2; unclear D gene. This CDR3 comprises 11 residues. Germline lookup yields CDR1 SNHLY and CDR2 FYNNEI. Trimming took 4 bases from V and 3 from J, leaving 4 bases between them. CDR3 residues: CASSAHYEQYF. The CDR3 bases that were read are TGTGCCAGCAGTGCCCACTACGAG.

With regard to this clone: The CDR3 goes on 3 residues after the read ends, and that part is filled in from the germline J gene. This chain links TRBV7-2 with TRBJ2-3; 8 bases are shared with TRBD2. The CDR3 covers 14 residues. CDR1 and CDR2 from the germline V gene are SGHTA and FQGNSA. CDR3 region: CASSTQRGRETQYF. CDR3 DNA, as far as it was read: TGTGCCAGCAGCACCCAGCGGGGGAGGGAGACG. Full variable domain (rest looked up from reference TRBV7-2 and TRBJ2-3): GAGVSQSPSNKVTEKGKDVELRCDPISGHTALYWYRQSLGQGLEFLIYFQGNSAPDKSGLPSDRFSAERTGGSVSTLTIQRTQQEDSAVYLCASSTQRGRETQYFGPGTRLTVL.

About this clone itself: The DNA ends 3 residues before the CDR3 does, and the rest of the CDR3 is filled in from the germline J gene. V and J are TRBV7-2 and TRBJ2-3, with D hard to call. Germline loops: CDR1 SGHTA, CDR2 FQGNSA. The CDR3 spans 14 residues. The germline V and J ends were trimmed by 2 bases and 3 bases, with 9 bases remaining between them. Incomplete CDR3 DNA: TGTGCCAGCAGCTTATCTGCAGTTACAGATACG. Protein: CASSLSAVTDT. The entire CDR3 protein is CASSLSAVTDTQYF.

Note on this clone: Read coverage stops 3 residues before the CDR3 terminus; the germline J gene supplies the remainder. This chain links TRBV10-3 with TRBJ1-5; TRBD1 agrees at 8 bases. After removal of 2 bases from V and 7 bases from J, the junction contained 7 bases not matched to a gene. Germline-derived CDR1 and CDR2 are ENHRY and SYGVKD. The CDR3 extends over 15 amino acids. The sequenced CDR3 bases are TGTGCCATCAGTGAGGGACAGGGAGGTGGACAGCCC. This translates into CAISEGQGGGQP. The whole CDR3 reads CAISEGQGGGQPQHF.

Regarding this clone: Sequencing ends 3 residues short of the CDR3 end; the germline J gene provides the rest. The chain has TRBV19 and TRBJ1-5, with 10 nucleotides matching TRBD1. Germline-derived CDR1 and CDR2 are LNHDA and SQIVND (reference sequence). The CDR3 consists of 15 residues. Unmatched junction bases numbered 3, after V lost 7 bases and J lost 0 bases. The CDR3 is CASTRDRGSNQPQHF. The CDR3 bases that were read are TGTGCCAGTACCCGGGACAGGGGTAGCAATCAGCCC.

With respect to this clone: The CDR3 goes on 3 residues after the read ends, and that part is filled in from the germline J gene. The V call is TRBV7-8, the J call TRBJ2-3; 8 positions match TRBD2. Germline values: CDR1 SGHVS, CDR2 FQNEAQ. This CDR3 contains 15 residues. CDR3 sequence: CASSLERGGQETQYF. Incomplete CDR3 DNA: TGTGCCAGCAGCTTAGAACGCGGGGGGCAAGAGACG. Full variable domain (missing parts from reference TRBV7-8 and TRBJ2-3): GAGVSQSPRYKVAKRGQDVALRCDPISGHVSLFWYQQALGQGPEFLTYFQNEAQLDKSGLPSDRFFAERPEGSVSTLKIQRTQQEDSAVYLCASSLERGGQETQYFGPGTRLTVL.

On this clone itself: The read finishes 3 residues shy of the CDR3 end, and the germline J gene is used to complete it. The gene calls are TRBV7-2 and TRBJ1-6; 10 bases line up with TRBD1. CDR1 is SGHTA and CDR2 is FQGNSA in the germline V gene. The CDR3 has 15 amino acids. J lost 8 bases, V lost 1 base, and 2 bases had no gene match. CDR3 residues: CASSLVGTGDSPLHF. The CDR3 bases that were read are TGTGCCAGCAGCTTAGTCGGGACAGGGGATTCACCC.

Note on this clone: Coverage ceases 3 residues before the CDR3 finishes, and the germline J gene fills in the end. The V and J genes are TRBV2 and TRBJ1-1; possible D gene TRBD1, 5 bases. The CDR3 is made up of 13 amino acids. CDR1 is SNHLY and CDR2 is FYNNEI in the germline V gene. V gave up 8 bases and J gave up 3 bases, with 13 bases separating them. The CDR3 protein is CASGLQEYTEAFF. CDR3 DNA, as far as it was read: TGTGCCAGCGGTTTACAGGAATACACTGAA.